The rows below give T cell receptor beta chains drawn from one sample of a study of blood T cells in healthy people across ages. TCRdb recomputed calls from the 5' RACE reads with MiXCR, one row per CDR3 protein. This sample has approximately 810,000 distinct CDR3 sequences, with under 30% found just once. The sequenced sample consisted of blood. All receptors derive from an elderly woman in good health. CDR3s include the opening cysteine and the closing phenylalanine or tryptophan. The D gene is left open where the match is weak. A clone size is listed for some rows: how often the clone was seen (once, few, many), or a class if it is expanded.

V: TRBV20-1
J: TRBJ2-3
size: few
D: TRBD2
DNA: TGCAGTGCCTGGGGGGGGAGCACAGATACGCAGTATTTT
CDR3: CSAWGGSTDTQYF

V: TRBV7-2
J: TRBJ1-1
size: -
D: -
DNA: TGTGCCAGCAGCTTAAACCCGGGGGGACGGGGTCAGAACACTGAAGCTTTCTTT
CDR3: CASSLNPGGRGQNTEAFF

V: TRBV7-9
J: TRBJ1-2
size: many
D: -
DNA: TGTGCCAGCAGCTCGGGACACCTTGGCTCTAACTATGGCTACACCTTC
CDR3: CASSSGHLGSNYGYTF

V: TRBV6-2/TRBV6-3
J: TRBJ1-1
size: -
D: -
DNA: TGTGTCAGCAGGCGTGGGGGGAACACTGAAGCTTTCTTT
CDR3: CVSRRGGNTEAFF

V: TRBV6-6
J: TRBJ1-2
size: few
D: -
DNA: TGTGCCAGCAGTTTGGATCTTAACGTGGCCACCTTC
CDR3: CASSLDLNVATF

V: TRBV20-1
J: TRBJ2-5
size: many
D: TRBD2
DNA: TGCAGTGCTTGGGGGGGGAACCAAGAGACCCAGTACTTC
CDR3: CSAWGGNQETQYF

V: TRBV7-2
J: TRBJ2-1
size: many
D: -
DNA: TGTGCCAGCAGCTTAAGAGCTTTGGGGGGTAATGAGCAGTTCTTC
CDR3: CASSLRALGGNEQFF

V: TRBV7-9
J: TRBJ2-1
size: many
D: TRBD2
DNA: TGTGCCAGCAGCTTACAACTAGCGGGACCCGAGCAGTTCTTC
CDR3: CASSLQLAGPEQFF

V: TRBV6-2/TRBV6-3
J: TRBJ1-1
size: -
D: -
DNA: TGTGCCAGCAGTTTCGGACGGAGCTTGAACACTGAAGCTTTCTTT
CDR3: CASSFGRSLNTEAFF

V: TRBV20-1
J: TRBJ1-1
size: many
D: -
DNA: TGCAGTGCTAGAGAACCGGGGGGGCACACTGAAGCTTTCTTT
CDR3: CSAREPGGHTEAFF

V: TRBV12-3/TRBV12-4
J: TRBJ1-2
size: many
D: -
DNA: TGTGCCAGCAGTTTTCAACGGAAGCGTGGCTACACCTTC
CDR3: CASSFQRKRGYTF

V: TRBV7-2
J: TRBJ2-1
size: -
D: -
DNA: TGTGCCAGCAGATCTACTGGGGGGCCTTACAATGAGCAGTTCTTC
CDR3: CASRSTGGPYNEQFF

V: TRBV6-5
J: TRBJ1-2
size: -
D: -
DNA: TGTGCCAGCAGTCCGACATATTCACGAACCGACTATGGCTACACCTTC
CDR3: CASSPTYSRTDYGYTF